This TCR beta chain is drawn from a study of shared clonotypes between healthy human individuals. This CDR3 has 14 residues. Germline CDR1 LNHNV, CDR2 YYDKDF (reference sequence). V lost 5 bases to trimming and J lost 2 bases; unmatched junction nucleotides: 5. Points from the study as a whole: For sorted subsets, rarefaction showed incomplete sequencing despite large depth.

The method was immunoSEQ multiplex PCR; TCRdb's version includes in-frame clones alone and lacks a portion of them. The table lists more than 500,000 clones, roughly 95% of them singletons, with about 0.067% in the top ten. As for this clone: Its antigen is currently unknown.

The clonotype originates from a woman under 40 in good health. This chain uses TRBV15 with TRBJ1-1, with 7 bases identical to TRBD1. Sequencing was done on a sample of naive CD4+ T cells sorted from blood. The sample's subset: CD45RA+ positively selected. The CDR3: CATSWGTVNTEAFF. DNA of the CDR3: TGTGCCACCAGCTGGGGGACAGTTAACACTGAAGCTTTCTTT. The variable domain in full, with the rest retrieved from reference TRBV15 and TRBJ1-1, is DAMVIQNPRYQVTQFGKPVTLSCSQTLNHNVMYWYQQKSSQAPKLLFHYYDKDFNNEADTPDNFQSRRPNTSFCFLDIRSPGLGDTAMYLCATSWGTVNTEAFFGQGTRLTVV.